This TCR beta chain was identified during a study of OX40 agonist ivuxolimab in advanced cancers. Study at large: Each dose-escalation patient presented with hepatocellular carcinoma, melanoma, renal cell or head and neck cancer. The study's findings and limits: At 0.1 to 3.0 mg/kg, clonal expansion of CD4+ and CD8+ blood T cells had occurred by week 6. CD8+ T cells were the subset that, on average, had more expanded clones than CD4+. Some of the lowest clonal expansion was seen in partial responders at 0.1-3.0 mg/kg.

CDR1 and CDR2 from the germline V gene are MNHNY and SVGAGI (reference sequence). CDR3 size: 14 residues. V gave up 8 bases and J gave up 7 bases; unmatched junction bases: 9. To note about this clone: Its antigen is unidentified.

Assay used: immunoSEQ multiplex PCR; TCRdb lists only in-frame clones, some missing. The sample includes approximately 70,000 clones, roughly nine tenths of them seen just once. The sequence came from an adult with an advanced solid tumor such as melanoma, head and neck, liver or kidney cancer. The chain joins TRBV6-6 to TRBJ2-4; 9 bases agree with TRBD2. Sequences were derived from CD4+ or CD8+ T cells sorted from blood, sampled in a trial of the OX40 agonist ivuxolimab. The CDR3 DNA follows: TGTGCCAGCGTCCCCCTAGCGGGGTCTAACATTCAGTACTTC. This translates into CASVPLAGSNIQYF.